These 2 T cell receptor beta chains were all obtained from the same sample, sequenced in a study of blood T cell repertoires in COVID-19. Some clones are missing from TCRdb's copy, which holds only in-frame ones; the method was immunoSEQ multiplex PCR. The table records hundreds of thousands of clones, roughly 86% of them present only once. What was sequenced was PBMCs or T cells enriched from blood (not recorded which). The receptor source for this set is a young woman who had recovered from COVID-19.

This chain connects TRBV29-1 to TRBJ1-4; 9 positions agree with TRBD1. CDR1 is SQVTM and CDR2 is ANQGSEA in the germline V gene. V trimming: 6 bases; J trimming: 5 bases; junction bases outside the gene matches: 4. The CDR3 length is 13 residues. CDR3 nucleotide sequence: TGCAGCGTCCGGACAGGGGAAAATGAAAAACTGTTTTTT. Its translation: CSVRTGENEKLFF. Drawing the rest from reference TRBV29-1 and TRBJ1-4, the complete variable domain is SAVISQKPSRDICQRGTSLTIQCQVDSQVTMMFWYRQQPGQSLTLIATANQGSEATYESGFVIDKFPISRPNLTFSTLTVSNMSPEDSSIYLCSVRTGENEKLFFGSGTQLSVL.

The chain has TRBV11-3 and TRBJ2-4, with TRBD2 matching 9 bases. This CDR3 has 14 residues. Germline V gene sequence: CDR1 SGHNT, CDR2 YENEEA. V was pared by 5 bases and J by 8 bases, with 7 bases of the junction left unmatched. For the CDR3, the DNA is TGTGCCAGCAGCCTCGGGACTAGCCGAGACATTCAGTACTTC. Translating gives CASSLGTSRDIQYF.